This TCR beta chain came from a study of early T cells in non-severe SARS-CoV-2 infection. Study details: Alpha and beta chains were unpaired, from unsorted whole-blood bulk RNA. Study-wide findings and caveats: Comparison of clonotypes with VDJdb favored anti-spike CD8 responses while missing private and CD4 specificities.

As for this clonotype: Its antigen is currently unknown.

TCRdb re-analysed the 5' RACE reads in MiXCR, keeping a single row per CDR3 protein. Among roughly 50,000 distinct CDR3 sequences, approximately 8.5% were seen once, and the ten largest hold about 16%. After removal of 4 bases from V and 13 bases from J, the junction contained 8 bases not matched to a gene. The V gene's germline CDR1 is MNHEY and CDR2 SMNVEV (reference sequence). CDR3 size: 15 residues. This TCR derives from an adult who was a healthcare worker with PCR-confirmed SARS-CoV-2 infection or an uninfected control (not recorded which). The chain carries TRBV27 and TRBJ1-6, with 12 nucleotides matching TRBD1. Sequenced: whole blood. The DNA of the CDR3 is TGTGCCAGCAGTTGGGTGGGACAGGGGGCAGTTCCCCTCCACTTT. Residues: CASSWVGQGAVPLHF.